This is a list of T cell receptor beta chains from one sample in a study of blood T cell repertoires in COVID-19. TCRdb keeps only in-frame clones here, not all; method: immunoSEQ multiplex PCR. The sample holds more than 65,000 clones, 87% seen once. Sample: peripheral blood. The receptors were sampled from a man aged 55 to 70 with acute or convalescent COVID-19. CDR3s include the opening cysteine and the closing phenylalanine or tryptophan. D genes are given only for firm matches. Some rows have no size entry. The others give once, few or many, or a class for an expanded clone.

clone size,D gene,J gene,V gene,CDR3 DNA,CDR3 protein
.,TRBD2,TRBJ2-5,TRBV5-6,TGTGCCAGCAGCCCTCCTAGCGGGGGGTTCCAAGAGACCCAGTACTTC,CASSPPSGGFQETQYF
.,.,TRBJ1-5,TRBV7-2,TGTGCCAGCAGCTTAGGGGCCAATCAGCCCCAGCATTTT,CASSLGANQPQHF
.,.,TRBJ1-4,TRBV15,TGTGCCACCAGCGGCCACCCAGGGTTGAGTAATGAAAAACTGTTTTTT,CATSGHPGLSNEKLFF
.,.,TRBJ1-1,TRBV30,TGTGCCTGCGAAGAGGACGGGGCTGAAGCTTTCTTT,CACEEDGAEAFF
.,TRBD2,TRBJ2-1,TRBV9,TGTGCCAGCAGCTCGAGAGTGGGACCGGGACTAGCGGACAATGAGCAGTTCTTC,CASSSRVGPGLADNEQFF
.,TRBD1,TRBJ1-4,TRBV12-3/TRBV12-4,TGTGCCAGCACCACAGGGGGGGAACTGTTTTTT,CASTTGGELFF
.,.,TRBJ1-3,TRBV6-5,TGTGCCAGGGCAGGGTGGGGATCCGGAAACACCATATATTTT,CARAGWGSGNTIYF
.,TRBD1,TRBJ1-1,TRBV30,TGTGCCTGGAGTGGGGACGCAGGGACAGGGGGTGAAGCTTTCTTT,CAWSGDAGTGGEAFF
.,.,TRBJ1-2,TRBV24-1,TGTGCCACCAGTGATACGGACACCTATGGCTACACCTTC,CATSDTDTYGYTF
.,TRBD1,TRBJ1-1,TRBV19,TGTGCCAGTAGTCCCGAAAGGGGGCCCTGGGACACTGAAGCTTTCTTT,CASSPERGPWDTEAFF
.,TRBD1,TRBJ1-5,TRBV4-3,TGCGCCAGCAGCCAAGGGACAGGGGGCATCAATCAGCCCCAGCATTTT,CASSQGTGGINQPQHF
.,.,TRBJ1-3,TRBV6-5,TGTGCCAGCAGTTACTCGTCACAGAACTCTGGAAACACCATATATTTT,CASSYSSQNSGNTIYF
.,.,TRBJ1-3,TRBV6-1,TGTGCCAGCAGTGAAGGGGGGGCTGGAAACACCATATATTTT,CASSEGGAGNTIYF
few,.,TRBJ2-7,TRBV24-1,TGTGCCACCAGTGATGGGGGGAGAGGATCCTACGAGCAGTACTTC,CATSDGGRGSYEQYF
.,TRBD1,TRBJ1-4,TRBV4-3,TGCGCCAGCAGCCAAGGGACAGGGTTAAATGAAAAACTGTTTTTT,CASSQGTGLNEKLFF
.,.,TRBJ2-7,TRBV5-6,TGTGCCAGCAGCCTGAACAGCATTAGCTCCTACGAGCAGTACTTC,CASSLNSISSYEQYF
.,.,TRBJ2-2,TRBV15,TGTGCCACCAGCAGAGATTGGGCCACCGGGGAGCTGTTTTTT,CATSRDWATGELFF
.,.,TRBJ1-5,TRBV27,TGTGCCAGCAGTTTCAGGGACAATCAGCCCCAGCATTTT,CASSFRDNQPQHF
.,.,TRBJ2-2,TRBV3-1/TRBV3-2,TGTGCCAGCAGCCAAGTTGGCCCCGGGGAGCTGTTTTTT,CASSQVGPGELFF
.,.,TRBJ2-5,TRBV7-2,TGTGCCAGCAGACGTTGGGGGGGCGAGGAGACCCAGTACTTC,CASRRWGGEETQYF
.,.,TRBJ1-1,TRBV27,TGTGCCAGCAGATTAACCGGGGGCACTGAAGCTTTCTTT,CASRLTGGTEAFF
.,.,TRBJ2-3,TRBV4-3,TGCGCCAGCAGTCAGGGATATAACACAGATACGCAGTATTTT,CASSQGYNTDTQYF